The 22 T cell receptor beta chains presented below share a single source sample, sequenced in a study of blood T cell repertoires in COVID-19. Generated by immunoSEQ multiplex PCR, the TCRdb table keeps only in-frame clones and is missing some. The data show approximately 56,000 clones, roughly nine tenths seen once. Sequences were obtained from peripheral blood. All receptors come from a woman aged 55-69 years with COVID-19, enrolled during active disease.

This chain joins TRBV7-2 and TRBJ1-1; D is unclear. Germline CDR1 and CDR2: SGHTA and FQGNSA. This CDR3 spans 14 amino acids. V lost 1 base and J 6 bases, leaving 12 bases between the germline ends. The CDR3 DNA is TGTGCCAGCAGCTTAGTGGCGGGTGTGGCTGAAGCTTTCTTT. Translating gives CASSLVAGVAEAFF.

CDR3 sequence (DNA): TGTGCCAGCAGAACCGGACTAGCGGCCCTAAGAGAGCAGTACTTC. It is translated as CASRTGLAALREQYF. This rearrangement joins TRBV2 to TRBJ2-7; 10 bases line up with TRBD2. Germline loops: CDR1 SNHLY, CDR2 FYNNEI. The CDR3 contains 15 residues. V dropped 6 bases and J dropped 7; count of bases not matched to a gene: 12. Filled out from reference TRBV2 and TRBJ2-7, the complete variable domain reads EPEVTQTPSHQVTQMGQEVILRCVPISNHLYFYWYRQILGQKVEFLVSFYNNEISEKSEIFDDQFSVERPDGSNFTLKIRSTKLEDSAMYFCASRTGLAALREQYFGPGTRLTVT.

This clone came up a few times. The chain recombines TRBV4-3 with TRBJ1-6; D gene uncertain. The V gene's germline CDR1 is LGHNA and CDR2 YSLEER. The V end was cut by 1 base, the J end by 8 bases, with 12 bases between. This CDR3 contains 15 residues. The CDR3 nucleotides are TGCGCCAGCAGCCAAGGGGCAGTGGATGATTCACCCCTCCACTTT. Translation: CASSQGAVDDSPLHF.

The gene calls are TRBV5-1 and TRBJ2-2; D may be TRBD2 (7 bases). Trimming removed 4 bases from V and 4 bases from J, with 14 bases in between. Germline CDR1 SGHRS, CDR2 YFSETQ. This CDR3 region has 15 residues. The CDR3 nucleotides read TGCGCCAGCAGCCCCGCGGGGGCGAGCACCGGGGAGCTGTTTTTT. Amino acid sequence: CASSPAGASTGELFF.

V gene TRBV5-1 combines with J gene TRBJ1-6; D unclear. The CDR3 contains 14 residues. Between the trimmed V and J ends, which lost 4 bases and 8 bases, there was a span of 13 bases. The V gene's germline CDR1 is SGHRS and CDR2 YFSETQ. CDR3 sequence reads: CASSPLVGDSPLHF. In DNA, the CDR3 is TGCGCCAGCAGCCCCCTGGTGGGCGATTCACCCCTCCACTTT.

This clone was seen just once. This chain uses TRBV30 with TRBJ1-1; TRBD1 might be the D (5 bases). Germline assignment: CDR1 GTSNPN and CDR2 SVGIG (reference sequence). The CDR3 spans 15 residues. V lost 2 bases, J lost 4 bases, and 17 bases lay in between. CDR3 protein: CAWSLTGDQGTEAFF. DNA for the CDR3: TGTGCCTGGAGTCTCACGGGAGACCAGGGCACTGAAGCTTTCTTT.

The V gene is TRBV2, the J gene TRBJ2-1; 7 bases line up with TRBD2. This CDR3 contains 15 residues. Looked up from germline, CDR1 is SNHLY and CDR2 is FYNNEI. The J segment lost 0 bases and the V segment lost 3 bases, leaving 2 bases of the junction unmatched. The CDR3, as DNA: TGTGCCAGCAGTGATGGGGGGGTCTCCTACAATGAGCAGTTCTTC. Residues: CASSDGGVSYNEQFF.

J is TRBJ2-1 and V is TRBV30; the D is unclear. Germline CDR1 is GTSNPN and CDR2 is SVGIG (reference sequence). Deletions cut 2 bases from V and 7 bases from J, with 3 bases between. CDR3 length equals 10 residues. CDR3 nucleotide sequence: TGTGCCTGGAGTCAGAATGAGCAGTTCTTC. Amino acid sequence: CAWSQNEQFF.

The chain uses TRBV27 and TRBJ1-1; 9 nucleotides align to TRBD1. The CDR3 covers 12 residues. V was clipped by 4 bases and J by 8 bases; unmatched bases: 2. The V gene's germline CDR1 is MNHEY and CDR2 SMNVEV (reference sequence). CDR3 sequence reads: CASSSDRGEAFF. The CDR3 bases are TGTGCCAGCAGTTCGGACAGGGGAGAAGCTTTCTTT.

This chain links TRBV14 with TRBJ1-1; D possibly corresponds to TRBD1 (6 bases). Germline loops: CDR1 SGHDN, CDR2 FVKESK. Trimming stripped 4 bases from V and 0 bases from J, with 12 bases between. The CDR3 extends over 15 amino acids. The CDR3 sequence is CASSPRQAMNTEAFF. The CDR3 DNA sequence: TGTGCCAGCAGCCCGCGACAGGCCATGAACACTGAAGCTTTCTTT. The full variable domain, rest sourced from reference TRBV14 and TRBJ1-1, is EAGVTQFPSHSVIEKGQTVTLRCDPISGHDNLYWYRRVMGKEIKFLLHFVKESKQDESGMPNNRFLAERTGGTYSTLKVQPAELEDSGVYFCASSPRQAMNTEAFFGQGTRLTVV.

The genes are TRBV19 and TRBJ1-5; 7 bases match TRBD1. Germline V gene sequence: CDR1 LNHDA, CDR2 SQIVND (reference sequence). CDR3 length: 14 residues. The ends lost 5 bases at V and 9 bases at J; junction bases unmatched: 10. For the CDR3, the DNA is TGTGCCAGTAGTGTGACAGGGTCTCCGGGGCCCCAGCATTTT. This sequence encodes CASSVTGSPGPQHF. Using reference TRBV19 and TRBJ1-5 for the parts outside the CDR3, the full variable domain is DGGITQSPKYLFRKEGQNVTLSCEQNLNHDAMYWYRQDPGQGLRLIYYSQIVNDFQKGDIAEGYSVSREKKESFPLTVTSAQKNPTAFYLCASSVTGSPGPQHFGDGTRLSIL.

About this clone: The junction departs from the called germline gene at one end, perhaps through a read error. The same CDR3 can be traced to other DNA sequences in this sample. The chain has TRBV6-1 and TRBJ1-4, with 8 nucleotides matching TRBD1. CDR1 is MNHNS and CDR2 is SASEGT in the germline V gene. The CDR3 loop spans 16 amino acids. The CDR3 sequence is CASSEEWLQGVEKLFF. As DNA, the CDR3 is TGTGCTAGCAGTGAAGAGTGGTTACAGGGGGTAGAAAAACTGTTTTTT.

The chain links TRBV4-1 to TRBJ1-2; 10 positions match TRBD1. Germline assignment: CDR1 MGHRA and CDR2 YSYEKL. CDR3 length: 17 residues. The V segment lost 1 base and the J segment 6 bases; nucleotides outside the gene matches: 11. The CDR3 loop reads CASSQGGPTGGVDGYTF. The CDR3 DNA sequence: TGCGCCAGCAGCCAAGGGGGGCCGACAGGGGGCGTGGATGGCTACACCTTC.

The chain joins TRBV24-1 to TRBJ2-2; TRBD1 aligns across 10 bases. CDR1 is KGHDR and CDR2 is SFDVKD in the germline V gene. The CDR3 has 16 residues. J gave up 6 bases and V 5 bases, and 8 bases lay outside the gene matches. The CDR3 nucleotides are TGTGCCACCAGTGCTACTGGACAGGGGGAACCCGGGGAGCTGTTTTTT. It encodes CATSATGQGEPGELFF.

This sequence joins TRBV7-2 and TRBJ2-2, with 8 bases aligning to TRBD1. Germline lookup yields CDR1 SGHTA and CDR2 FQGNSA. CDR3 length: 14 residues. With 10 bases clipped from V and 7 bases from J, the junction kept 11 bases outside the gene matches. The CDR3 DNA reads TGTGCCACCAAGCCAGGGGGCGTTATCGGGGAGCTGTTTTTT. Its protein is CATKPGGVIGELFF.

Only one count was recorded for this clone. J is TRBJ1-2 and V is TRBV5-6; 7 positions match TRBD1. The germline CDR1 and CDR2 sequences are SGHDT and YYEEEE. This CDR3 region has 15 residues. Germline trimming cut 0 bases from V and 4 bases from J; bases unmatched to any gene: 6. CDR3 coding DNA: TGTGCCAGCAGCTTGGTGACAGGGACTGGCTATGGCTACACCTTC. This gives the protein CASSLVTGTGYGYTF.

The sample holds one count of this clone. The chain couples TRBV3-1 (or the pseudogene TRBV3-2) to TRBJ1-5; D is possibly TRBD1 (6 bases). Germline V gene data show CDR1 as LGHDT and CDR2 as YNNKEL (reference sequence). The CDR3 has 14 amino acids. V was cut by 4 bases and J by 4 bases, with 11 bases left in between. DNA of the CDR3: TGTGCCAGCAGCCTCGGACAGCTAAATCAGCCCCAGCATTTT. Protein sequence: CASSLGQLNQPQHF.

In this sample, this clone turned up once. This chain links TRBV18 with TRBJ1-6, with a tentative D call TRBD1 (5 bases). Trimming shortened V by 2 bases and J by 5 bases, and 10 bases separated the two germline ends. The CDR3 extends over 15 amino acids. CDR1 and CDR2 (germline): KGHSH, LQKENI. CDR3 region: CASSPMQGDNSPLHF. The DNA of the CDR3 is TGTGCCAGCTCACCAATGCAAGGGGATAATTCACCCCTCCACTTT.

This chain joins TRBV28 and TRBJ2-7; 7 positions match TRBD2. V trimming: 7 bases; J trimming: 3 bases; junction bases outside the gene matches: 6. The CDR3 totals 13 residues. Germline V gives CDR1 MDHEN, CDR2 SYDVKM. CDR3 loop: CASTSGSDYEQYF. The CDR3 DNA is TGTGCCAGCACTAGCGGTTCTGACTACGAGCAGTACTTC.

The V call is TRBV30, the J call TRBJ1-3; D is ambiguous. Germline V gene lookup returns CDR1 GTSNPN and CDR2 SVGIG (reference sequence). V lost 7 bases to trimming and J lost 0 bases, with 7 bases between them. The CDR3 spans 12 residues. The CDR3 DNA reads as TGTGCCTTTGGGCTCTCTGGAAACACCATATATTTT. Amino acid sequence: CAFGLSGNTIYF.

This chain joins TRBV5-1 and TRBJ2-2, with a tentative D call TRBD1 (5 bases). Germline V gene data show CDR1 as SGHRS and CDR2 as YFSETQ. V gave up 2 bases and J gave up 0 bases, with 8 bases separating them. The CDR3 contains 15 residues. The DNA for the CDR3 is TGCGCCAGCAGCTTTACAGGCACGAACACCGGGGAGCTGTTTTTT. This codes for CASSFTGTNTGELFF. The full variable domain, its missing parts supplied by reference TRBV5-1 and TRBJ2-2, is KAGVTQTPRYLIKTRGQQVTLSCSPISGHRSVSWYQQTPGQGLQFLFEYFSETQRNKGNFPGRFSGRQFSNSRSEMNVSTLELGDSALYLCASSFTGTNTGELFFGEGSRLTVL.

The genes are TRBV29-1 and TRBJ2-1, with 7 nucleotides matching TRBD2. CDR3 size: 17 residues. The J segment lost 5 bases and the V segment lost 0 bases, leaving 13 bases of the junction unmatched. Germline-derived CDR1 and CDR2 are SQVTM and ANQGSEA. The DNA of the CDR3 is TGCAGCGTTGAAGAATCGCTCTGGAGCGGGGTCCACAATGAGCAGTTCTTC. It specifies CSVEESLWSGVHNEQFF.